One and the same sample provided the 32 T cell receptor beta chains below, sequenced in a study of shared clonotypes between healthy human individuals. Using immunoSEQ multiplex PCR, the repertoire was profiled, and TCRdb retains in-frame clones only, with some absent. The top ten clones hold 0.37% of a sample with over 2 million clones, under 95% of them seen once. Material: naive CD4+ T cells from PBMCs. The subset: CD45RA+ positively selected. Every receptor here comes from a man between 18 and 35 years old in good health. Some clones in this sample may be carry-over from other donors' samples.

This chain links TRBV5-1 with TRBJ1-2; D uncertain. V lost 5 bases and J lost 8, with 16 bases in between. The length of the CDR3 is 13 residues. Germline CDR1 is SGHRS and CDR2 is YFSETQ. The CDR3 loop reads CASSGGRYGGYTF. As DNA, the CDR3 is TGCGCCAGCAGTGGTGGGCGCTATGGGGGCTACACCTTC.

This rearrangement joins TRBV2 to TRBJ2-1; D might be TRBD1 (6 bases). This CDR3 is 12 amino acids long. In germline, CDR1 is SNHLY, CDR2 FYNNEI. The CDR3 DNA reads TGTGCTGGGGGCGGAAGGTACAATGAGCAGTTCTTC. Amino acid sequence: CAGGGRYNEQFF.

In this sample, this clone turned up once. The V and J genes are TRBV13 and TRBJ2-7; D might be TRBD1 (5 bases). The CDR3 runs to 14 residues. The germline V and J ends were trimmed by 5 bases and 5 bases, with 16 bases remaining between them. Germline CDR1 and CDR2: PRHDT and FYEKMQ (reference sequence). Here the CDR3 reads CASSRLAGRDEQYF. CDR3 nucleotide sequence: TGTGCCAGCAGCCGACTGGCAGGGCGAGACGAGCAGTACTTC. Together with reference TRBV13 and TRBJ2-7, the CDR3 gives the full variable domain: AAGVIQSPRHLIKEKRETATLKCYPIPRHDTVYWYQQGPGQDPQFLISFYEKMQSDKGSIPDRFSAQQFSDYHSELNMSSLELGDSALYFCASSRLAGRDEQYFGPGTRLTVT.

As to this clone: This same CDR3 is encoded by further DNA sequences in the sample. The chain recombines TRBV5-1 with TRBJ2-5; 8 nucleotides agree with TRBD1. The CDR3 is 14 amino acids. Germline assignment: CDR1 SGHRS and CDR2 YFSETQ. Trimming removed 4 bases from V and 4 bases from J; junction bases left unmatched: 6. The CDR3 here is CASSLGTGRETQYF. The CDR3 nucleotides read TGCGCCAGCAGCCTAGGGACAGGAAGAGAGACCCAGTACTTC.

This chain uses TRBV25-1 with TRBJ2-2, with 7 nucleotides matching TRBD1. V dropped 5 bases and J dropped 1; count of bases not matched to a gene: 4. The CDR3 runs 15 residues. Per germline, CDR1 MGHDK and CDR2 SYGVNS. CDR3 amino acids: CASSRGGKNTGELFF. Written as DNA, the CDR3 is TGTGCCAGCAGTCGAGGGGGCAAGAACACCGGGGAGCTGTTTTTT.

The table lists this clone with a count of one. The V and J genes are TRBV28 and TRBJ1-5, with 8 bases aligning to TRBD1. The germline V gene encodes CDR1 MDHEN and CDR2 SYDVKM. This CDR3 comprises 15 residues. The junction had 7 bases not matched to a gene; V was cut back by 2 bases and J by 7 bases. CDR3 loop: CASSLAGGYRQPQHF. CDR3 bases: TGTGCCAGCAGTTTAGCAGGGGGCTATAGGCAGCCCCAGCATTTT.

The CDR3 loop reads CASSLVGPAIYGYTF. CDR3 in DNA: TGTGCCAGCAGCCTTGTGGGCCCTGCCATTTATGGCTACACCTTC. The J gene is TRBJ1-2, the V gene TRBV27; D ambiguous. This CDR3 spans 15 amino acids. Germline V gene sequence: CDR1 MNHEY, CDR2 SMNVEV (reference sequence). The ends were cut back, 6 bases at V and 5 bases at J, with 19 bases in the middle.

The chain carries TRBV6-5 and TRBJ1-1; weak D call: TRBD1 (5 bases). The germline gives CDR1 MNHEY, CDR2 SVGAGI. V dropped 2 bases and J dropped 8 bases, with 12 bases sitting between them. CDR3 length: 13 residues. The CDR3 DNA reads as TGTGCCAGCAGTTACCCCGGGACGGTAGAAGCTTTCTTT. This sequence encodes CASSYPGTVEAFF.

The chain carries TRBV6-5 and TRBJ2-1; 7 nucleotides align to TRBD1. The CDR3 has 14 amino acids. Germline V gene sequence: CDR1 MNHEY, CDR2 SVGAGI. Trimming cost V 8 bases and J 5 bases; bases outside gene matches: 9. CDR3 coding DNA: TGTGCCAGCGCCCGTGCAGGGGGAAACAATGAGCAGTTCTTC. Translated: CASARAGGNNEQFF.

The rearrangement links TRBV25-1 to TRBJ2-1; 11 positions match TRBD2. Germline trimming cut 3 bases from V and 8 bases from J; bases unmatched to any gene: 9. The CDR3 consists of 16 residues. CDR1 and CDR2 (germline): MGHDK, SYGVNS. CDR3 loop: CASSDSLAGGWHEQFF. CDR3 in DNA: TGTGCCAGCAGTGATTCGCTAGCGGGAGGTTGGCATGAGCAGTTCTTC.

This clone has just one count. This same CDR3 is encoded by further DNA sequences in the sample. The chain couples TRBV30 to TRBJ1-5; D is unclear. This CDR3 is 14 amino acids long. V was trimmed by 0 bases and J by 7 bases, leaving 13 bases between them. Germline values: CDR1 GTSNPN, CDR2 SVGIG (reference sequence). The CDR3 region is CAWSVNAGVQPQHF. CDR3 in DNA: TGTGCCTGGAGTGTAAACGCAGGCGTACAGCCCCAGCATTTT.

In its sample, this clone was seen once. Other nucleotide sequences in the sample specify the same CDR3. The chain recombines TRBV7-9 with TRBJ2-3; D is possibly TRBD1 (6 bases). Trimming removed 5 bases from V and 1 base from J, with 7 bases in between. The CDR3 has 13 amino acids. Germline lookup yields CDR1 SEHNR and CDR2 FQNEAQ (reference sequence). Written as DNA, the CDR3 is TGTGCCAGCAGCCCAGGGGGCACAGATACGCAGTATTTT. This codes for CASSPGGTDTQYF. The complete variable domain, with remaining parts taken from reference TRBV7-9 and TRBJ2-3, reads DTGVSQNPRHKITKRGQNVTFRCDPISEHNRLYWYRQTLGQGPEFLTYFQNEAQLEKSRLLSDRFSAERPKGSFSTLEIQRTEQGDSAMYLCASSPGGTDTQYFGPGTRLTVL.

The chain uses TRBV5-5 and TRBJ2-1; no clear D gene. CDR1 SGHKS and CDR2 YYEKEE come from the germline V gene (reference sequence). The CDR3 sequence is 16 residues long. The germline V and J ends were trimmed by 0 bases and 4 bases, with 14 bases remaining between them. CDR3: CASSLDLSTQYNEQFF. DNA for the CDR3: TGTGCCAGCAGCTTGGACCTGTCGACACAATACAATGAGCAGTTCTTC.

The chain joins TRBV11-2 to TRBJ2-7; D possibly uses TRBD1 or TRBD2 (6 bases each). This CDR3 has 16 residues. V shed 8 bases and J shed 0 bases, with 20 bases lying between them. The germline gives CDR1 SGHAT, CDR2 FQNNGV. The DNA for the CDR3 is TGTGCCAGCCGAAGGGGGGACGGTAAAAGCTCCTACGAGCAGTACTTC. This sequence encodes CASRRGDGKSSYEQYF.

Notes on this clone: Other DNA sequences in the sample encode the same CDR3. This chain uses TRBV9 with TRBJ2-7; 9 positions match TRBD2. CDR3 length: 15 amino acids. Germline V gene data show CDR1 as SGDLS and CDR2 as YYNGEE. J was trimmed by 2 bases and V by 0 bases; bases with no gene match: 3. The CDR3 reads CASSVGPSGTYEQYF. The CDR3 coding sequence is TGTGCCAGCAGCGTAGGTCCTAGCGGGACCTACGAGCAGTACTTC. Variable domain in full (rest from reference TRBV9 and TRBJ2-7): DSGVTQTPKHLITATGQRVTLRCSPRSGDLSVYWYQQSLDQGLQFLIQYYNGEERAKGNILERFSAQQFPDLHSELNLSSLELGDSALYFCASSVGPSGTYEQYFGPGTRLTVT.

The chain recombines TRBV28 with TRBJ2-7; 9 nucleotides agree with TRBD1. The CDR3 has 14 amino acids. Germline CDR1 MDHEN, CDR2 SYDVKM. V shed 6 bases, J shed 3 bases, and the junction held 6 bases outside the gene matches. CDR3 nucleotides: TGTGCCAGCAGACAACTGACAGGGGGCTACGAGCAGTACTTC. Translated: CASRQLTGGYEQYF.

This rearrangement joins TRBV7-3 to TRBJ2-1, with a weak D call TRBD2 (7 bases). V dropped 5 bases and J dropped 9 bases, with 23 bases sitting between them. Looked up from germline, CDR1 is SGHTA and CDR2 is FQGTGA. CDR3 length equals 16 residues. The CDR3 reads CASSPRQGRGMGEQFF. For the CDR3, the DNA is TGTGCCAGCAGCCCCAGGCAGGGGAGGGGAATGGGTGAGCAGTTCTTC.

The chain uses TRBV4-3 and TRBJ2-1; D is perhaps TRBD1 or TRBD2 (6 bases each). The CDR3 is 14 amino acids. Looked up from germline, CDR1 is LGHNA and CDR2 is YSLEER. V was trimmed by 2 bases and J by 7 bases, leaving 12 bases between them. The DNA for the CDR3 is TGCGCCAGCAGCCAATTATGGGGGGCGAATGAGCAGTTCTTC. It encodes CASSQLWGANEQFF.

The V gene is TRBV28, the J gene TRBJ2-3; D might be TRBD1 (5 bases). The CDR3 runs to 19 residues. Deletions cut 1 base from V and 1 base from J, with 21 bases between. Germline values: CDR1 MDHEN, CDR2 SYDVKM. The CDR3 DNA reads as TGTGCCAGCAGTTTATATAATCCAGGGTCACTATTCCGCACAGATACGCAGTATTTT. This gives the protein CASSLYNPGSLFRTDTQYF.

With regard to this clone: Other DNA sequences in this specimen translate into the identical CDR3. The CDR3 protein is CASSKGQGAYEQYF. The CDR3 nucleotides read TGCGCCAGCAGCAAGGGACAGGGGGCCTACGAGCAGTACTTC. The V gene is TRBV5-1, the J gene TRBJ2-7; 11 bases match TRBD1. The CDR3 sequence is 14 residues long. In germline, CDR1 is SGHRS, CDR2 YFSETQ. V dropped 4 bases and J dropped 2; count of bases not matched to a gene: 2.

The chain employs TRBV19 and TRBJ1-5; D gene ambiguous. V lost 7 bases and J 1 base, leaving 17 bases between the germline ends. There are 16 residues in the CDR3. The germline CDR1 and CDR2 sequences are LNHDA and SQIVND (reference sequence). CDR3 protein: CASTPGPRRSNQPQHF. The CDR3 DNA reads TGTGCCAGTACCCCTGGGCCGAGGAGGAGCAATCAGCCCCAGCATTTT.

This rearrangement joins TRBV5-1 to TRBJ2-7; 9 bases match TRBD1. V gave up 6 bases and J gave up 1 base; unmatched junction bases: 8. CDR1 and CDR2 from the germline V gene are SGHRS and YFSETQ. The length of the CDR3 is 15 residues. The CDR3 protein is CASTEQGAGSYEQYF. The DNA for the CDR3 is TGCGCCAGCACCGAACAGGGGGCCGGGTCCTACGAGCAGTACTTC.

V usage is TRBV4-2 and J usage is TRBJ2-7; 10 bases are shared with TRBD1. This CDR3 spans 16 amino acids. J was trimmed by 1 base and V by 3 bases; bases with no gene match: 6. Germline V gene data show CDR1 as LGHNA and CDR2 as YNFKEQ. The CDR3 coding sequence is TGTGCCAGCAGCCAGGCCCGACAGGGGGCGTCCTACGAGCAGTACTTC. It translates to CASSQARQGASYEQYF.

Details on this clone: The sample has other DNA sequences that encode this CDR3 too. This rearrangement joins TRBV29-1 to TRBJ1-1, with D unclear. Germline CDR1 reads SQVTM; CDR2 reads ANQGSEA. The CDR3 totals 13 residues. Trimming cost V 1 base and J 0 bases, with 6 bases left between them. CDR3 coding DNA: TGCAGCGTTGAAGGACGGCTGAACACTGAAGCTTTCTTT. The encoded protein is CSVEGRLNTEAFF.

This chain uses TRBV29-1 with TRBJ2-5; D might be TRBD1 (6 bases). The CDR3 runs to 14 residues. CDR1 SQVTM and CDR2 ANQGSEA come from the germline V gene. The V and J ends lost 3 bases and 4 bases respectively, with 15 bases between them. The CDR3 region has the DNA TGCAGCGTTGATGAGGACTTAGGGGGAGAGACCCAGTACTTC. This sequence encodes CSVDEDLGGETQYF.

This chain connects TRBV6-6 to TRBJ2-4; D could derive from TRBD1 or TRBD2 (6 bases each). V was pared by 10 bases and J by 0 bases, with 16 bases between. Per germline, CDR1 MNHNY and CDR2 SVGAGI (reference sequence). The CDR3 runs 15 residues. The CDR3 DNA reads as TGTGCCACCCTCGAGGGGGGAACAGCCAAAAACATTCAGTACTTC. The encoded protein is CATLEGGTAKNIQYF.

The gene calls are TRBV5-6 and TRBJ1-6; the D is unclear. The CDR3 is 14 residues long. The V gene's germline CDR1 is SGHDT and CDR2 YYEEEE. Trimming removed 3 bases at V and 4 bases at J, with 8 bases between. Here the CDR3 reads CASSSPGYNSPLHF. The CDR3 DNA reads as TGTGCCAGCAGCTCCCCGGGGTATAATTCACCCCTCCACTTT.

The V and J genes are TRBV28 and TRBJ1-2; D ambiguous. The length of the CDR3 is 12 residues. Germline CDR1 is MDHEN and CDR2 is SYDVKM. V dropped 8 bases and J dropped 4 bases, with 11 bases sitting between them. This chain's CDR3 is CASSPESYGYTF. CDR3 sequence (DNA): TGTGCCAGCTCCCCCGAGAGCTATGGCTACACCTTC.

The genes are TRBV5-6 and TRBJ2-1; D unresolved. The V gene's germline CDR1 is SGHDT and CDR2 YYEEEE. V lost 0 bases, J lost 7 bases, and 8 bases lay in between. The CDR3 extends over 13 amino acids. The CDR3 here is CASSLVQVNEQFF. CDR3 DNA: TGTGCCAGCAGCTTGGTTCAAGTTAATGAGCAGTTCTTC.

This chain connects TRBV11-2 to TRBJ2-1, with D hard to call. The CDR3 runs 18 residues. Per germline, CDR1 SGHAT and CDR2 FQNNGV. The V and J ends lost 2 bases and 9 bases respectively, with 26 bases between them. The chain's CDR3 is CASSLQSQSRRSLVEQFF. CDR3 in DNA: TGTGCCAGCAGCTTACAAAGCCAATCGCGCCGCTCACTCGTTGAGCAGTTCTTC.

Comment on this clone: At the DNA level, this CDR3 is encoded by other sequences in the same sample as well. The gene calls are TRBV7-2 and TRBJ1-4; 7 bases align to TRBD1. CDR1 SGHTA and CDR2 FQGNSA come from the germline V gene. The CDR3 is 15 amino acids. Trimming removed 4 bases from V and 1 base from J; junction bases left unmatched: 3. This CDR3 is CASSSRTGTNEKLFF. The CDR3 DNA reads as TGTGCCAGCAGCTCGAGGACAGGAACTAATGAAAAACTGTTTTTT.

The gene calls are TRBV7-9 and TRBJ2-2; D perhaps matches TRBD2 (6 bases). This CDR3 contains 13 residues. V shed 5 bases and J shed 9 bases, with 13 bases lying between them. CDR1 is SEHNR and CDR2 is FQNEAQ in the germline V gene (reference sequence). The CDR3 nucleotides read TGTGCCAGCAGCCGCGGGACCGCACGGGAGCTGTTTTTT. Protein sequence: CASSRGTARELFF.